This TCR beta chain was observed in a study of shared clonotypes between healthy human individuals. Cells designated naive CD8 were CD45RO-negative and were positively selected for CCR7, with terminally differentiated effector memory CD45RA+ cells excluded. This CDR3 is 15 amino acids long. CDR1 LNHDA and CDR2 SQIVND come from the germline V gene (reference sequence). V dropped 0 bases and J dropped 12 bases, with 20 bases sitting between them. Methods used by the authors: Filtering of immunoSEQ junctional sequences could not match full-length read filtering. Here immunoSEQ multiplex PCR was the method, and the copy in TCRdb shows in-frame clones only, minus some. V, J and clone size are taken as reported in that table, and D and trimming were inferred from the DNA itself. This table holds nearly 2 million clones, about 94% found once. As to this clone: Its antigen is still unknown.

Findings and caveats of the study: Represented diversity, genetic and exposure-history alike, was limited by few donors. Some naive CD4 clonotypes, roughly 5%, turned up in common across a few donors.

Sequenced sample: naive CD8+ T cells sorted from blood. This clonotype originated in a man aged 18 to 30 in good health. The gene calls are TRBV19 and TRBJ1-1; D possibly corresponds to TRBD1 (5 bases). The CDR3 loop is CASSIDPGSGRETFF. CDR3 sequence (DNA): TGTGCCAGTAGTATAGATCCGGGTTCAGGGAGGGAAACTTTCTTT.